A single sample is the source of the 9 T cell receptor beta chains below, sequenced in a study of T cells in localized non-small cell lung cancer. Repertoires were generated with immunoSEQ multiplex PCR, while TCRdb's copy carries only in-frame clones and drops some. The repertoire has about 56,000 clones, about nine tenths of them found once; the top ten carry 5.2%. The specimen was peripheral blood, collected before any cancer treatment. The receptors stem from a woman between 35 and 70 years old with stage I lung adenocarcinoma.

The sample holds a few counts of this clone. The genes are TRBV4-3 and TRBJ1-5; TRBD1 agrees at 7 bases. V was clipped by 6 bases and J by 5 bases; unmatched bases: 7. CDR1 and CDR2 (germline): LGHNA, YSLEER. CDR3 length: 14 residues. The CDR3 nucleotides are TGCGCCAGCAGTGAGAGACAGGGAGATCAGCCCCAGCATTTT. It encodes CASSERQGDQPQHF.

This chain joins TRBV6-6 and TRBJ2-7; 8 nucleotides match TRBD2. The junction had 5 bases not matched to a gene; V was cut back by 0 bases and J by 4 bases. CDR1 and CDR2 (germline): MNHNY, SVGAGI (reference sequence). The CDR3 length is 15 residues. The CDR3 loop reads CASSYSSGDRYEQYF. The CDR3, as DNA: TGTGCCAGCAGTTACTCTAGCGGGGATCGTTACGAGCAGTACTTC.

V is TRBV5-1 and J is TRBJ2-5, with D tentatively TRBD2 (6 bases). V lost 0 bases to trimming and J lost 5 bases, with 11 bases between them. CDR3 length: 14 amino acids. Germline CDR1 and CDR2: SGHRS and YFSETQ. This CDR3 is CASSLDGGRETQYF. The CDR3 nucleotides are TGCGCCAGCAGCTTGGATGGGGGGAGGGAGACCCAGTACTTC.

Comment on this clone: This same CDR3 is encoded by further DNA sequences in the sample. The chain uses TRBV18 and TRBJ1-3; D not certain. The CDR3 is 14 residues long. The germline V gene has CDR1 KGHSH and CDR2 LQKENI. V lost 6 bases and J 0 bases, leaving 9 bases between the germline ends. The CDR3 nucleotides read TGTGCCAGCTCCCCTGGGAGCTCTGGAAACACCATATATTTT. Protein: CASSPGSSGNTIYF. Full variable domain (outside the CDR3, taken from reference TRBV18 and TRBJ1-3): NAGVMQNPRHLVRRRGQEARLRCSPMKGHSHVYWYRQLPEEGLKFMVYLQKENIIDESGMPKERFSAEFPKEGPSILRIQQVVRGDSAAYFCASSPGSSGNTIYFGEGSWLTVV.

The CDR3 sequence: CASQTGWGSNQPQHF. CDR3 bases: TGTGCCAGTCAGACAGGGTGGGGAAGCAATCAGCCCCAGCATTTT. The V call is TRBV19, the J call TRBJ1-5; 7 bases map to TRBD1. This CDR3 contains 15 residues. Germline loops: CDR1 LNHDA, CDR2 SQIVND (reference sequence). The V and J ends lost 8 bases and 1 base, in that order; junction bases with no gene match: 8.

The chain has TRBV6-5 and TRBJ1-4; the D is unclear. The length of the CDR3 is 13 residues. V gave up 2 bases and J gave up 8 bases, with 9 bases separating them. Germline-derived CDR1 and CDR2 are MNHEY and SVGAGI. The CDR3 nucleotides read TGTGCCAGCAGTTACAGGGCGAGCGAAAAACTGTTTTTT. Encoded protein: CASSYRASEKLFF.

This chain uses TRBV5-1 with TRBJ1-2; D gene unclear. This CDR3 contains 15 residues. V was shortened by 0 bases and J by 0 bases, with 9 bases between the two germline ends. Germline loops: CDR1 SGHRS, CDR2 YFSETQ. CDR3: CASSLGQNSNYGYTF. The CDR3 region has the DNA TGCGCCAGCAGCTTGGGGCAGAATTCTAACTATGGCTACACCTTC.

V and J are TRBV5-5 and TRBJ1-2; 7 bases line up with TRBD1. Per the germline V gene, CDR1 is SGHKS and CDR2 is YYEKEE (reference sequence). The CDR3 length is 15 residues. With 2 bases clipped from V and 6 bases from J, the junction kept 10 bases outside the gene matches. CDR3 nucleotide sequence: TGTGCCAGCAGCTTAGAGGGGGCCTCCCGGGATGGCTACACCTTC. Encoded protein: CASSLEGASRDGYTF.

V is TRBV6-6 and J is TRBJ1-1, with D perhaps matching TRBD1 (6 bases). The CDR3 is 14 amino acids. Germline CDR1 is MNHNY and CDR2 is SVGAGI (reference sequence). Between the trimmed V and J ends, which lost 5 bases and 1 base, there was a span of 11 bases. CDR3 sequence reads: CASSRRTENTEAFF. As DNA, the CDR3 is TGTGCCAGCAGTCGAAGGACAGAGAACACTGAAGCTTTCTTT.